This record concerns one TCR beta chain sequence. Its specific antigen is unknown. The sample holds no much larger clone one base away, and base qualities are not on file. To demonstrate the VDJtools post-analysis software, TCR beta repertoires were profiled from the peripheral blood of 13 young patients with multiple sclerosis. The multiple sclerosis patients were children and adolescents between about 6 and 16 years of age. The data originate from a study of post-analysis software for immune sequencing data (dated by TCRdb to about 2015). A note on the overall study: Relapsing-remitting, secondary progressive and progressive-relapsing multiple sclerosis were recorded as disease courses, and subtype annotation was lacking for some patients. The patient repertoires were set against about 12 previously published healthy control repertoires from donors whose ages ranged from about 6 to 27 years. A subset of samples was prepared in parallel using single-end sample barcoding, then pooled and co-amplified after Illumina adapter ligation. Study-level results and caveats: Normalized Chao1 diversity was significantly lower in multiple sclerosis patients than controls, suggesting substantial peripheral T-cell clonal expansion. When samples were clustered directly using the F measure, samples prepared in the same batch co-clustered strongly, which prompted a batch-effect correction. The control group was slightly older than the multiple sclerosis patient group. Patients showed significantly higher frequencies than controls for about five TRBV segments, among them TRBV5-6, TRBV5-1 and TRBV20-1.

From the germline V gene, CDR1 is SGHDN and CDR2 is FVKESK. There are 17 amino acids in the CDR3, from cysteine to phenylalanine inclusive. Only the CDR3 DNA stays, 51 bases, in frame from base 1. Relative to germline, V is missing 0 bases and J is missing 1 base, with 8 bases of the junction outside any gene match. Library construction relied on PCR. The reads were generated on an Illumina HiSeq 2500. To reduce PCR and sequencing biases, unique molecular identifiers were built into the TCR beta cDNA libraries. Approximately 500,000 cDNA molecules were obtained for every 1 to 10 million input T cells, so each molecule roughly corresponded to one T cell. The same protocol used for the earlier healthy control dataset was applied to prepare and sequence the patient libraries. Within a given batch, samples were prepared together, multiplexed and sequenced on the same HiSeq lane. Turning to the authors' computational methods: Raw barcoded reads were processed with MIGEC, and single-read molecular identifier groups were discarded before consensus assembly and CDR3 extraction. Clonotype tables were post-analysed with VDJtools, and diversity was normalized by down-sampling all datasets to the smallest sample size. Repertoire overlap clustering matched CDR3 amino acid but not nucleotide sequences to correct batch-related cross-sample contamination. TCRdb trimmed the raw reads at Q25, called clones with MiXCR and kept productive beta chains. One record per CDR3 amino acid sequence lists the most common genes and DNA. The V and J calls and clone size are TCRdb's, not the authors'. This sample comprises 650,000 to 850,000 distinct CDR3 sequences, approximately 53% of them detected only once. The ten largest clonotypes hold roughly 4.4% of the sample.

Recombination connected TRBV14 to TRBJ2-5, and TRBD2 aligns with 7 junction nucleotides. Sequencing used blood. The TCR sequence derives from a girl aged 10-17 years with multiple sclerosis. The DNA is as follows: TGTGCCAGCAGCCAAGATCGGGCACTAGCGACCCAAGAGACCCAGTACTTC. Its protein is CASSQDRALATQETQYF.